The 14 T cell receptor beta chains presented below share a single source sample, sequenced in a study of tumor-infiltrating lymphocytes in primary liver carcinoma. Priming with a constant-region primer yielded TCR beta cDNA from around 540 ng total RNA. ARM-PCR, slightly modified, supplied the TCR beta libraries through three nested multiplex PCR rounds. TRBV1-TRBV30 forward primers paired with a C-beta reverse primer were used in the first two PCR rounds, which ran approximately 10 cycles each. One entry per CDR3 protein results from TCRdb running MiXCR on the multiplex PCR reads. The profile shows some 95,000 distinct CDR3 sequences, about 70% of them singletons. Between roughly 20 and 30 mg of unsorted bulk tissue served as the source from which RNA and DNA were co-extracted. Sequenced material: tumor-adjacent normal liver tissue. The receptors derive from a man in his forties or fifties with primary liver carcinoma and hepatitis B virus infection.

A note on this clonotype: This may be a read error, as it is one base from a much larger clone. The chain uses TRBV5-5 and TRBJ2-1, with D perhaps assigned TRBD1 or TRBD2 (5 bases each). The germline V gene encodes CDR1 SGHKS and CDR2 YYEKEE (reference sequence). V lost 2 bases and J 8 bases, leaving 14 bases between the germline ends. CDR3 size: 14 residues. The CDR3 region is CASSFLGESHEQFF. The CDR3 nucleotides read TGTGCCAGCAGCTTTCTGGGGGAGAGTCATGAGCAGTTCTTC. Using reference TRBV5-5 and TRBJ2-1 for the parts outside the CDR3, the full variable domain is DAGVTQSPTHLIKTRGQQVTLRCSPISGHKSVSWYQQVLGQGPQFIFQYYEKEERGRGNFPDRFSARQFPNYSSELNVNALLLGDSALYLCASSFLGESHEQFFGPGTRLTVL.

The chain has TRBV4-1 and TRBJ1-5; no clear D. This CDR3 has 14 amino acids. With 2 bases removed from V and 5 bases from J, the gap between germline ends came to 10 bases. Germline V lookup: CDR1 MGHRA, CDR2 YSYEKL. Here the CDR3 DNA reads TGCGCCAGCAGCCAACGGATAGGAGATCAGCCCCAGCATTTT. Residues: CASSQRIGDQPQHF.

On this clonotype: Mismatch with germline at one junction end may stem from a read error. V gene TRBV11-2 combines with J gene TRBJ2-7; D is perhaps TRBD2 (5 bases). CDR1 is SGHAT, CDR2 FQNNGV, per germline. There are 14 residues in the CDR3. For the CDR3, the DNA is TGTGCCAGCAGCTTAGGGACGGGGTGGTACGAGCACTACTTC. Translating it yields CASSLGTGWYEHYF.

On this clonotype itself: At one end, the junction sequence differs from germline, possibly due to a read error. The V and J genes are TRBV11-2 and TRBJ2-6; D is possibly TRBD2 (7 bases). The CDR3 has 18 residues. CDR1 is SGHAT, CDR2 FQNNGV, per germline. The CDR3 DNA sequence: TGTGCCAGCAGCCCGCTTACGCGGGGGCTGTTTGGGGCAAACGTCCTGACTTTC. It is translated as CASSPLTRGLFGANVLTF.

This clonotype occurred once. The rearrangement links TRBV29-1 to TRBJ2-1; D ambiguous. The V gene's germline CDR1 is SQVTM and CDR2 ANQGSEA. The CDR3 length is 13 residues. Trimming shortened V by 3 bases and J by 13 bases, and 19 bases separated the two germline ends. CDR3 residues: CSVDGNSYTEQFF. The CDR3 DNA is TGCAGCGTTGACGGTAACTCATACACTGAACAGTTCTTC.

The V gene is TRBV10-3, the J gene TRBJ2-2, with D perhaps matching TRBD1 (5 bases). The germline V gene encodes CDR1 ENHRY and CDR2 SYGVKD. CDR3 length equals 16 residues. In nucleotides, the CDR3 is TGTGCTACCAGTGATTGGAGACAGCAGATTACCGGGGAGCTGTTTTTT. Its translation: CATSDWRQQITGELFF.

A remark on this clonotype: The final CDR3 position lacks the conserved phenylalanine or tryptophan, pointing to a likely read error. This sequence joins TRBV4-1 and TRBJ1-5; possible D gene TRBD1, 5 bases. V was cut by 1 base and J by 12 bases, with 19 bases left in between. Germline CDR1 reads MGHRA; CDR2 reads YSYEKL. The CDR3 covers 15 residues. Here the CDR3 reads CASSQGAGGGNLQHL. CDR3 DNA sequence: TGCGCCAGCAGCCAAGGGGCGGGGGGGGGTAATCTCCAGCATCTT.

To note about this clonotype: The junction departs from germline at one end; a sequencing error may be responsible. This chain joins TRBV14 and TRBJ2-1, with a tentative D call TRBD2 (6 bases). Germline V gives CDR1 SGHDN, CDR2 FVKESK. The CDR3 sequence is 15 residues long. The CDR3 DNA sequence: TGTGCTAGCAGCCGGCTCGGGAGTAGCGGAAATGAGCAGTTCTTC. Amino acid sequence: CASSRLGSSGNEQFF.

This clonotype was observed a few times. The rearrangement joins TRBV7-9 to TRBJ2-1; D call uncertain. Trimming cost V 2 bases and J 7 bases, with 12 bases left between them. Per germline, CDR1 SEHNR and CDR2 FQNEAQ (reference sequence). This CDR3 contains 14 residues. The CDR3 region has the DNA TGTGCCAGCAGCTTAAATACAGAGGAAAATGAGCAGTTCTTC. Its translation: CASSLNTEENEQFF.

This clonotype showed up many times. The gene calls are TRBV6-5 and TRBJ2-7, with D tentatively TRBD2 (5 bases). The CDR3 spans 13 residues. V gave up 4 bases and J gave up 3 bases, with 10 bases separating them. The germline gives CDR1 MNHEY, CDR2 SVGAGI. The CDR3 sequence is CASSSPGLYEQYF. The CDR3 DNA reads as TGTGCCAGCAGTTCGCCCGGACTCTACGAGCAGTACTTC.

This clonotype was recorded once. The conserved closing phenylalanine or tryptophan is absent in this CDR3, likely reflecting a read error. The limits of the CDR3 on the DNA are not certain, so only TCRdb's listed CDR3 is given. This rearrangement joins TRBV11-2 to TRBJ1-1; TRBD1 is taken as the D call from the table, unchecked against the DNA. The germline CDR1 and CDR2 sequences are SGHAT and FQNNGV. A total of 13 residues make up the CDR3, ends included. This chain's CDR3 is CASSLGGGTEASY.

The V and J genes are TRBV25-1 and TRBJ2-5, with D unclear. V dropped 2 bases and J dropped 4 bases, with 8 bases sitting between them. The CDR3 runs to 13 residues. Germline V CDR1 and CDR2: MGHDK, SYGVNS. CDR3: CASSEGRRETQYF. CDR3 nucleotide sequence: TGTGCCAGCAGTGAAGGAAGGCGAGAGACCCAGTACTTC. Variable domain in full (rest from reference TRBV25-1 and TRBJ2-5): EADIYQTPRYLVIGTGKKITLECSQTMGHDKMYWYQQDPGMELHLIHYSYGVNSTEKGDLSSESTVSRIRTEHFPLTLESARPSHTSQYLCASSEGRRETQYFGPGTRLLVL.

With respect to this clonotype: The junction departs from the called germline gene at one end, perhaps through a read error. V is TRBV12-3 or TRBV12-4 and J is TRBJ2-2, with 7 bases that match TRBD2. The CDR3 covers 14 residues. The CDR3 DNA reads TGTACCAATGGGCTAGCGGAGAACACCGGGGAGATGTTTTTT. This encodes CTNGLAENTGEMFF.

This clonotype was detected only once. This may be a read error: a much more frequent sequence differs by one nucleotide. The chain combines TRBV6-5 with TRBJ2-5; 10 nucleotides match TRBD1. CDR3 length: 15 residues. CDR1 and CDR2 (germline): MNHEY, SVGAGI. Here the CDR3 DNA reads TGTGCCAGCAGCCTCCTTGGACAGGGGGAAGAGACCAAGTACTTC. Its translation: CASSLLGQGEETKYF.